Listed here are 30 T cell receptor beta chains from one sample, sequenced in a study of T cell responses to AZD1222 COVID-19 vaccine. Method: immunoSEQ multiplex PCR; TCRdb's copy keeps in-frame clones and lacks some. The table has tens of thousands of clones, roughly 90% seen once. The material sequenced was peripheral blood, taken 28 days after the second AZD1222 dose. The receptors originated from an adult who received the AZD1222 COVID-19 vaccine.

The CDR3 nucleotides are TGTGCCAGCAGCTTAGCCCCGCTAGCGCGGGACTGGGACGAGCAGTACTTC. It yields the protein CASSLAPLARDWDEQYF. The J gene is TRBJ2-7, the V gene TRBV7-2; D perhaps matches TRBD2 (6 bases). Germline V gene sequence: CDR1 SGHTA, CDR2 FQGNSA. V dropped 0 bases and J dropped 5 bases, with 20 bases sitting between them. The CDR3 runs to 17 residues.

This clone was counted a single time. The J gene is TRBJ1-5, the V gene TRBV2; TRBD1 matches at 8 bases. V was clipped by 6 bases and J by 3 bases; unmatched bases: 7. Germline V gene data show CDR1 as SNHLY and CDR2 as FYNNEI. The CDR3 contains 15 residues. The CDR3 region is CASSVDRGLNQPQHF. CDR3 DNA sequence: TGTGCCAGCAGCGTCGACAGGGGACTCAATCAGCCCCAGCATTTT.

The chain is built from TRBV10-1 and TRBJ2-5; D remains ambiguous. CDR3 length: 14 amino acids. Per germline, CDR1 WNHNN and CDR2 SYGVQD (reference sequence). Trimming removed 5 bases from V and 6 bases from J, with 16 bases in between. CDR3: CASSPERAGKTQYF. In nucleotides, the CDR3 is TGCGCCAGCAGTCCAGAAAGGGCTGGGAAGACCCAGTACTTC.

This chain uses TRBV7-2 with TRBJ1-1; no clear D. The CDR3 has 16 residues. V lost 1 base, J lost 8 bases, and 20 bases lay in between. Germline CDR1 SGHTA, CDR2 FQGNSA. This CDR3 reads CASSLVGLLMAPEAFF. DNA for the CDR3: TGTGCCAGCAGCTTAGTCGGCTTATTAATGGCCCCCGAAGCTTTCTTT. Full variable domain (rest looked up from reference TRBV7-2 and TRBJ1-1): GAGVSQSPSNKVTEKGKDVELRCDPISGHTALYWYRQSLGQGLEFLIYFQGNSAPDKSGLPSDRFSAERTGGSVSTLTIQRTQQEDSAVYLCASSLVGLLMAPEAFFGQGTRLTVV.

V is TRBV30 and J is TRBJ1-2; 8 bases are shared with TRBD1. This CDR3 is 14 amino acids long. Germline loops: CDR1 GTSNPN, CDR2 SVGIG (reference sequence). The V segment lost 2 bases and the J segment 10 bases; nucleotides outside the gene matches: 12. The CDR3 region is CAWSIQGVIVSYTF. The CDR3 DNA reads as TGTGCCTGGAGTATACAGGGGGTGATAGTATCCTACACCTTC.

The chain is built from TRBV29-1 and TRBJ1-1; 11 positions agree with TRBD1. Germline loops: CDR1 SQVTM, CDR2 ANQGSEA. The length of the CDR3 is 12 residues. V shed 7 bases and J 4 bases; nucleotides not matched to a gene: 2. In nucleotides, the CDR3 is TGCAGCGCGGACAGGGGGCGCACTGAAGCTTTCTTT. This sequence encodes CSADRGRTEAFF.

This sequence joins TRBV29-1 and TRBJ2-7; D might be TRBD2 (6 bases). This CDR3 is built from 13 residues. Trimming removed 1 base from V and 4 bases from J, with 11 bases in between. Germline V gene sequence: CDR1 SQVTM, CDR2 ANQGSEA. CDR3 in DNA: TGCAGCGTTGAAGCGGGAGCTGGTTACGAGCAGTACTTC. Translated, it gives CSVEAGAGYEQYF.

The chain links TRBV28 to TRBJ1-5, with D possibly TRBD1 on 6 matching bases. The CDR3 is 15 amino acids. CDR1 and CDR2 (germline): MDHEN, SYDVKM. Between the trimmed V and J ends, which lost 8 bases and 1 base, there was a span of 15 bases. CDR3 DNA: TGTGCCAGCCATTGGGGGGACATGAGCAATCAGCCCCAGCATTTT. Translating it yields CASHWGDMSNQPQHF.

The CDR3 here is CASSQETVWGNTIYF. The CDR3 DNA is TGTGCCAGCAGCCAAGAAACAGTTTGGGGAAACACCATATATTTT. The rearrangement joins TRBV4-2 to TRBJ1-3; no definite D call. This CDR3 region has 15 residues. The V end lost 0 bases, the J end lost 4 bases, and 10 bases lay between the germline ends. CDR1 and CDR2 (germline): LGHNA, YNFKEQ.

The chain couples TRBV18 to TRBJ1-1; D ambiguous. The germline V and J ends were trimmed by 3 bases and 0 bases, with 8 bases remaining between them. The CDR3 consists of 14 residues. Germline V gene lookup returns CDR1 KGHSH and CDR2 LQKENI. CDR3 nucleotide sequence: TGTGCCAGCTCACCCGCCCTTATGAACACTGAAGCTTTCTTT. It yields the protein CASSPALMNTEAFF. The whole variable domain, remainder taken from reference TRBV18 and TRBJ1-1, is NAGVMQNPRHLVRRRGQEARLRCSPMKGHSHVYWYRQLPEEGLKFMVYLQKENIIDESGMPKERFSAEFPKEGPSILRIQQVVRGDSAAYFCASSPALMNTEAFFGQGTRLTVV.

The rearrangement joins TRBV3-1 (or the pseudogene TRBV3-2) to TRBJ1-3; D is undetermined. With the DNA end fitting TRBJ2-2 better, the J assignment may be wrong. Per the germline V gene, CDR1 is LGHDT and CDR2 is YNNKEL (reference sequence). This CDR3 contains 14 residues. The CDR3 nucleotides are TGTGCCAGCAGCCTCAGGTCGGTCGGCGGGGAGCTGTTTTTT. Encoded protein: CASSLRSVGGELFF.

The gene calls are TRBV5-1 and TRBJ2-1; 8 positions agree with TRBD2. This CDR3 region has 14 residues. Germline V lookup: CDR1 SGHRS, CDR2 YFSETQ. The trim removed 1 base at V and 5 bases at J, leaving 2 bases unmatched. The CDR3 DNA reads TGCGCCAGCAGCTTGACTAGCGGACACAATGAGCAGTTCTTC. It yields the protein CASSLTSGHNEQFF.

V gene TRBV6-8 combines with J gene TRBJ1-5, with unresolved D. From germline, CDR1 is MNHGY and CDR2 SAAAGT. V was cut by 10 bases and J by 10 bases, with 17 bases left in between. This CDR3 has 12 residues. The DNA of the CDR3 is TGTGCCACCCCCGGAGGGTTCAGCCCCCAGCATTTT. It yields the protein CATPGGFSPQHF.

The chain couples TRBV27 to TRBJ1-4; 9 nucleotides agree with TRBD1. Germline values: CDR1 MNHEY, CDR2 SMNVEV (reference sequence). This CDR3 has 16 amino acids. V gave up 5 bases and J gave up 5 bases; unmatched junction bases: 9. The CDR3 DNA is TGTGCCAGCAGTCCCCCAGGACAGGGGAGGAATGAAAAACTGTTTTTT. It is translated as CASSPPGQGRNEKLFF.

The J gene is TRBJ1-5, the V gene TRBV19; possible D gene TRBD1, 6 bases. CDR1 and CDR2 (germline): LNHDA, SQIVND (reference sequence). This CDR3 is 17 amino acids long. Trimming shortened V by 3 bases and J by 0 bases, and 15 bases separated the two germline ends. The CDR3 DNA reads TGTGCCAGTAGTATCGATGCGGGACAATATAGCAATCAGCCCCAGCATTTT. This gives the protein CASSIDAGQYSNQPQHF.

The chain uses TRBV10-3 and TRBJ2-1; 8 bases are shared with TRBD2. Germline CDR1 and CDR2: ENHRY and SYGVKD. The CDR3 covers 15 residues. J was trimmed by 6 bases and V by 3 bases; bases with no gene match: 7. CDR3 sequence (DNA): TGTGCCATCAGTGAACACGGGACTAGTACCAATGAGCAGTTCTTC. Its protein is CAISEHGTSTNEQFF.

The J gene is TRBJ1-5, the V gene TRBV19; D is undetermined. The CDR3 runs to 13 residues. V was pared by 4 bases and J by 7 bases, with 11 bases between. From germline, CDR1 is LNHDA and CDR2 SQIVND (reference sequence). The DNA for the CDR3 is TGTGCCAGTAGTACCCGGCGGGGACAGCCCCAGCATTTT. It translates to CASSTRRGQPQHF.

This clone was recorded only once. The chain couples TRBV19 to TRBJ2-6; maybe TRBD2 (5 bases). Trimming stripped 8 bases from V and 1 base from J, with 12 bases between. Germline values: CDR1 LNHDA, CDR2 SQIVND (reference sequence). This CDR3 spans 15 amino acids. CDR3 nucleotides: TGTGCCAGTCGACCACTAGAATCTGGGGCCAACGTCCTGACTTTC. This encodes CASRPLESGANVLTF.

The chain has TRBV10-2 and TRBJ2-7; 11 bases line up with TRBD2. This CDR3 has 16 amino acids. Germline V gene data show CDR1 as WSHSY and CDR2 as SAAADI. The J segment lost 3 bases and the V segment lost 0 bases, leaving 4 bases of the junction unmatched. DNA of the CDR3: TGCGCCAGCAGTGAGTCGTGGCTAGCGGGAGGCTACGAGCAGTACTTC. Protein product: CASSESWLAGGYEQYF.

CDR3 loop: CASSYEQSSYNEQFF. The CDR3 DNA reads as TGTGCCAGCAGTTACGAACAGAGCTCCTACAATGAGCAGTTCTTC. The V call is TRBV6-5, the J call TRBJ2-1, with D hard to call. The CDR3 loop spans 15 amino acids. V lost 2 bases and J lost 0, with 8 bases in between. Per germline, CDR1 MNHEY and CDR2 SVGAGI.

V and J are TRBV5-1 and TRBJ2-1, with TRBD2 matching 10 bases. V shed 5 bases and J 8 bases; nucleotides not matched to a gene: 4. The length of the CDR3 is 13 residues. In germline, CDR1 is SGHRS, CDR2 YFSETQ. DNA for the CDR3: TGCGCCAGCAGTCAAACTAGCGGGGATGAGCAGTTCTTC. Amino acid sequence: CASSQTSGDEQFF.

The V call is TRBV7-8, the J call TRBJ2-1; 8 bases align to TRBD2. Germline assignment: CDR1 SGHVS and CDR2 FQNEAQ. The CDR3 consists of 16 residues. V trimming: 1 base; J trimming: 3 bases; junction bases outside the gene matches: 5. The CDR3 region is CASSLETSGIYNEQFF. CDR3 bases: TGTGCCAGCAGCTTAGAAACTAGCGGCATCTACAATGAGCAGTTCTTC.

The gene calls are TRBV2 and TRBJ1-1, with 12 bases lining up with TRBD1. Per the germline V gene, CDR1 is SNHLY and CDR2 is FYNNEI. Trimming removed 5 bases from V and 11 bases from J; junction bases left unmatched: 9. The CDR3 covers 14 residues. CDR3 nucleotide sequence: TGTGCCAGCAGTCCGGGACAGGGGGCCTCGAGCGCTTTCTTT. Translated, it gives CASSPGQGASSAFF.

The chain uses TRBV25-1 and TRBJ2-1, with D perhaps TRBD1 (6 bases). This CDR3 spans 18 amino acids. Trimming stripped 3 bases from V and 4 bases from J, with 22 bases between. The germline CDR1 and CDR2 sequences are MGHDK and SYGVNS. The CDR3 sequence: CASSEDWLQGNLYNEQFF. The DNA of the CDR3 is TGTGCCAGCAGTGAGGATTGGCTACAGGGAAATCTTTACAATGAGCAGTTCTTC.

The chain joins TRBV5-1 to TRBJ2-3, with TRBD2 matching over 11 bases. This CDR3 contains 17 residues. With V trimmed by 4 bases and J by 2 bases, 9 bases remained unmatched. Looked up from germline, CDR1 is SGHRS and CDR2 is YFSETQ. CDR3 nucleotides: TGCGCCAGCAGCCCGGCCTTGACTAGCGGGAACACAGATACGCAGTATTTT. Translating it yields CASSPALTSGNTDTQYF. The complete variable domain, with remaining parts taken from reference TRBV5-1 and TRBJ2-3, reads KAGVTQTPRYLIKTRGQQVTLSCSPISGHRSVSWYQQTPGQGLQFLFEYFSETQRNKGNFPGRFSGRQFSNSRSEMNVSTLELGDSALYLCASSPALTSGNTDTQYFGPGTRLTVL.

The CDR3 nucleotides are TGTGCCAGCAGCCAGGCAACAGGCACCTACGAGCAGTACTTC. It specifies CASSQATGTYEQYF. The chain has TRBV3-1 (or the pseudogene TRBV3-2) and TRBJ2-7; D possibly corresponds to TRBD1 (5 bases). Germline V gene data show CDR1 as LGHDT and CDR2 as YNNKEL (reference sequence). The ends were cut back, 3 bases at V and 2 bases at J, with 11 bases in the middle. The CDR3 totals 14 residues.

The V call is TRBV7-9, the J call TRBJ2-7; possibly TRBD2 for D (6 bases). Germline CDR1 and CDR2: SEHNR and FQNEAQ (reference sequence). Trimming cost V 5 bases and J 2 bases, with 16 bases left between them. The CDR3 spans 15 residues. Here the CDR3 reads CASSPSSARTYEQYF. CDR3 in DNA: TGTGCCAGCAGCCCTTCTAGCGCCAGAACCTACGAGCAGTACTTC. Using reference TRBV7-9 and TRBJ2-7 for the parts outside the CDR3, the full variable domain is DTGVSQNPRHKITKRGQNVTFRCDPISEHNRLYWYRQTLGQGPEFLTYFQNEAQLEKSRLLSDRFSAERPKGSFSTLEIQRTEQGDSAMYLCASSPSSARTYEQYFGPGTRLTVT.

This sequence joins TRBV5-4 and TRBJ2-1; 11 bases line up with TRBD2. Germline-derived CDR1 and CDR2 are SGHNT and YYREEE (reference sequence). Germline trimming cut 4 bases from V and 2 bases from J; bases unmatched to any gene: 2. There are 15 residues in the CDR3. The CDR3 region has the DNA TGTGCCAGCAGCAAGACTAGCGGGACCTACAATGAGCAGTTCTTC. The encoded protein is CASSKTSGTYNEQFF.

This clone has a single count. The CDR3, as DNA: TGTGCCAGCAGCCCAGCCCTTGGTCAGCCCCAGCATTTT. This gives the protein CASSPALGQPQHF. V is TRBV7-9 and J is TRBJ1-5, with D hard to call. The CDR3 extends over 13 amino acids. Germline CDR1 and CDR2: SEHNR and FQNEAQ (reference sequence). V lost 5 bases, J lost 6 bases, and 11 bases lay in between. Combining the CDR3 with reference TRBV7-9 and TRBJ1-5 gives the whole variable domain DTGVSQNPRHKITKRGQNVTFRCDPISEHNRLYWYRQTLGQGPEFLTYFQNEAQLEKSRLLSDRFSAERPKGSFSTLEIQRTEQGDSAMYLCASSPALGQPQHFGDGTRLSIL.

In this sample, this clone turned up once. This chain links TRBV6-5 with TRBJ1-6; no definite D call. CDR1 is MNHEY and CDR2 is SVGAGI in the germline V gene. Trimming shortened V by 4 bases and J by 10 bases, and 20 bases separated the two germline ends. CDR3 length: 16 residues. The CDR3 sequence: CASSSKEGRNSSPLHF. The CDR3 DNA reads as TGTGCCAGCAGTTCGAAGGAGGGTCGGAATAGCTCACCCCTCCACTTT.